The 32 T cell receptor beta chains below all came from one sample that was sequenced in a study of CD8+CD57+ T cells in acquired aplastic anemia. For CDR3 and TCR beta VDJ profiling, genomic DNA was the template used. One entry per CDR3 protein results from TCRdb running MiXCR on the reads. The repertoire includes about 220,000 distinct CDR3 sequences, 30% to 35% of them detected once, and 0.95% to 1.3% sits in the top ten. The sequencing input was sorted CD4+, CD8+, or CD8+CD57+ T cells (not recorded which) from PBMCs. Source of these receptors: a human donor in good health, serving as a control.

There are many counts of this clonotype. For the CDR3, the DNA is TGCAGCGTTGGCTCAGGGGACCCTAATTCACCCCTCCACTTT. This codes for CSVGSGDPNSPLHF. The chain has TRBV29-1 and TRBJ1-6; D possibly corresponds to TRBD1 (6 bases). Germline values: CDR1 SQVTM, CDR2 ANQGSEA. V was trimmed by 4 bases and J by 6 bases, leaving 13 bases between them. The CDR3 totals 14 residues.

The genes are TRBV11-2 and TRBJ2-1, with TRBD1 matching 10 bases. This CDR3 is 17 amino acids long. Germline V lookup: CDR1 SGHAT, CDR2 FQNNGV. With V trimmed by 1 base and J by 3 bases, 6 bases remained unmatched. As DNA, the CDR3 is TGTGCCAGCAGCTTAGTTCCGGACAGGGGGGTCTACAATGAGCAGTTCTTC. This codes for CASSLVPDRGVYNEQFF.

Ten or more counts support this clonotype. V usage is TRBV19 and J usage is TRBJ1-4, with D possibly matching TRBD1 (5 bases). The V end was cut by 4 bases, the J end by 8 bases, with 11 bases between. The germline V gene encodes CDR1 LNHDA and CDR2 SQIVND (reference sequence). This CDR3 spans 13 amino acids. The CDR3 coding sequence is TGTGCCAGTAGTAGCTTGGGGCGGGAAAAACTGTTTTTT. Translation gives CASSSLGREKLFF.

This clonotype was found a few times. One junction end does not reproduce the germline sequence, and a read error may be involved. The chain employs TRBV7-6 and TRBJ2-7; 9 nucleotides line up with TRBD2. Looked up from germline, CDR1 is SGHVS and CDR2 is FNYEAQ. CDR3 length: 15 residues. The CDR3 protein is CASSLATSGYYGQYF. The CDR3, as DNA: TGTGCCAGCAGCTTAGCGACTAGCGGATACTACGGGCAGTACTTC.

V usage is TRBV11-2 and J usage is TRBJ2-7; 8 nucleotides agree with TRBD1. Germline trimming cut 5 bases from V and 7 bases from J; bases unmatched to any gene: 13. The CDR3 length is 15 residues. Germline CDR1 is SGHAT and CDR2 is FQNNGV. The CDR3 DNA sequence: TGTGCCAGCAGCCTTCAGAGGCAGGGGGCAGGTGAGCAGTACTTC. This codes for CASSLQRQGAGEQYF. The variable domain in full, with the rest retrieved from reference TRBV11-2 and TRBJ2-7, is EAGVAQSPRYKIIEKRQSVAFWCNPISGHATLYWYQQILGQGPKLLIQFQNNGVVDDSQLPKDRFSAERLKGVDSTLKIQPAKLEDSAVYLCASSLQRQGAGEQYFGPGTRLTVT.

This clonotype was counted at least ten times. The rearrangement uses TRBV6-1 and TRBJ1-6; possible D gene TRBD1, 5 bases. The V end was cut by 7 bases, the J end by 10 bases, with 17 bases between. The CDR3 is made up of 14 amino acids. CDR1 and CDR2 from the germline V gene are MNHNS and SASEGT. The CDR3 nucleotides are TGTGCCAGCACCACCGGGACCGGTGAATCACCCCTCCACTTT. This codes for CASTTGTGESPLHF.

This chain joins TRBV6-1 and TRBJ1-4; no clear D. Trimming took off 6 bases at V and 0 bases at J, with 11 bases between the two ends. In germline, CDR1 is MNHNS, CDR2 SASEGT. This CDR3 has 15 amino acids. DNA of the CDR3: TGTGCCAGCAGCCACGACCCAGCAACTAATGAAAAACTGTTTTTT. Translation gives CASSHDPATNEKLFF.

The rearrangement uses TRBV30 and TRBJ1-5, with D unresolved. V lost 1 base and J lost 7, with 11 bases in between. This CDR3 is built from 13 residues. CDR1 and CDR2 (germline): GTSNPN, SVGIG (reference sequence). The CDR3 DNA is TGTGCCTGGAGTGGGACGTCAGGCCAGCCCCAGCATTTT. Translation: CAWSGTSGQPQHF.

This clonotype has a handful of counts. This chain links TRBV6-5 with TRBJ1-4, with unresolved D. The CDR3 runs 12 residues. V lost 4 bases, J lost 6 bases, and 6 bases lay in between. From germline, CDR1 is MNHEY and CDR2 SVGAGI. The CDR3 nucleotides are TGTGCCAGCAGTTGGGTTCATGAAAAACTGTTTTTT. This translates into CASSWVHEKLFF.

The rearrangement links TRBV10-2 to TRBJ1-1; D may be TRBD1 (5 bases). V lost 6 bases to trimming and J lost 4 bases, with 18 bases between them. Germline CDR1 reads WSHSY; CDR2 reads SAAADI. This CDR3 has 15 amino acids. This CDR3 reads CASRRPTTGFTEAFF. The CDR3 DNA is TGCGCCAGCAGGCGCCCTACAACAGGATTCACTGAAGCTTTCTTT.

This clonotype was seen a handful of times. The V gene is TRBV11-2, the J gene TRBJ2-7; 8 nucleotides agree with TRBD1. CDR3 length equals 16 residues. Trimming cost V 2 bases and J 2 bases; bases outside gene matches: 8. Germline CDR1 SGHAT, CDR2 FQNNGV. CDR3 amino acids: CASSLFFGTGPYEQYF. CDR3 sequence (DNA): TGTGCCAGCAGCTTATTTTTTGGGACAGGCCCCTACGAGCAGTACTTC.

This clonotype was recorded many times. The chain recombines TRBV2 with TRBJ2-3, with TRBD1 as a possible D gene (6 bases). The CDR3 length is 13 residues. In germline, CDR1 is SNHLY, CDR2 FYNNEI. Trimming pared 4 bases from V and 1 base from J, leaving 6 bases between. CDR3 protein: CASSGQGTDTQYF. The CDR3 bases are TGTGCCAGCAGTGGACAGGGCACAGATACGCAGTATTTT.

V is TRBV10-3 and J is TRBJ2-1; D gene ambiguous. From germline, CDR1 is ENHRY and CDR2 SYGVKD. The CDR3 consists of 13 residues. V was shortened by 4 bases and J by 7 bases, with 11 bases between the two germline ends. The CDR3 DNA reads as TGTGCCATCAGTGGACCTAGTTCGAATGAGCAGTTCTTC. Protein: CAISGPSSNEQFF.

The genes are TRBV20-1 and TRBJ1-6, with 7 positions matching TRBD1. Germline V gene sequence: CDR1 DFQATT, CDR2 SNEGSKA (reference sequence). The junction had 6 bases not matched to a gene; V was cut back by 6 bases and J by 4 bases. This CDR3 comprises 14 residues. The CDR3 region has the DNA TGCAGTGCACTTCCGGGACAGTATAATTCACCCCTCCACTTT. Translated: CSALPGQYNSPLHF.

The chain joins TRBV7-9 to TRBJ1-1; 7 bases match TRBD1. With 8 bases clipped from V and 4 bases from J, the junction kept 13 bases outside the gene matches. This CDR3 has 15 residues. Per the germline V gene, CDR1 is SEHNR and CDR2 is FQNEAQ (reference sequence). The CDR3 here is CASGLRYDRVTEAFF. Here the CDR3 DNA reads TGTGCCAGCGGCCTAAGGTATGACAGGGTCACTGAAGCTTTCTTT.

This clonotype was seen ten or more times. The CDR3 DNA is TGTGCCAGCAGGTACCGGGACAACATGAACACTGAAGCTTTCTTT. This gives the protein CASRYRDNMNTEAFF. This chain joins TRBV9 and TRBJ1-1, with a possible D match to TRBD1 (6 bases). This CDR3 contains 15 residues. The V gene lost 5 bases and the J gene lost 0 bases, with 14 bases spanning the gap. Germline assignment: CDR1 SGDLS and CDR2 YYNGEE.

The sample holds many counts of this clonotype. The gene calls are TRBV19 and TRBJ1-5; weak D call: TRBD1 (5 bases). The V end was cut by 7 bases, the J end by 2 bases, with 6 bases between. From germline, CDR1 is LNHDA and CDR2 SQIVND (reference sequence). This CDR3 is built from 12 residues. The CDR3 here is CASKGGNQPQHF. CDR3 sequence (DNA): TGTGCCAGTAAAGGGGGCAATCAGCCCCAGCATTTT.

In regard to this clonotype: Given a much more abundant clone one base away, this may be a read error. The chain links TRBV5-3 to TRBJ2-7; D unclear. TRBV5-3 is flagged as an ORF with uncertain function. There are 13 residues in the CDR3. CDR3 amino acids: CASSLDKLREQYF. The CDR3 DNA follows: TGTGCCAGCAGCTTGGATAAGCTTCGTGAGCAGTACTTC.

Ten or more counts support this clonotype. The chain is built from TRBV2 and TRBJ2-7; D is possibly TRBD1 (5 bases). The CDR3 has 13 amino acids. Per the germline V gene, CDR1 is SNHLY and CDR2 is FYNNEI. Trimming took off 7 bases at V and 2 bases at J, with 12 bases between the two ends. CDR3 amino acids: CASTRQYTYEQYF. In DNA, the CDR3 is TGTGCCAGCACAAGACAGTACACCTACGAGCAGTACTTC.

In regard to this clonotype: Germline is not matched at one junction end, which may reflect a read error. V is TRBV3-1 and J is TRBJ1-1, with a tentative D call TRBD1 (5 bases). This CDR3 has 14 amino acids. Germline CDR1 is LGHDT and CDR2 is YNNKEL (reference sequence). CDR3 sequence: CASSQVVGGTEALF. CDR3 coding DNA: TGTGCCAGCAGCCAAGTGGTGGGGGGGACTGAAGCTCTCTTT.

Turning to this clonotype: A read error may account for a junction end that differs from germline. This chain connects TRBV10-3 to TRBJ2-5, with D possibly called TRBD1 or TRBD2 (5 bases each). CDR3 size: 16 residues. Germline V gives CDR1 ENHRY, CDR2 SYGVKD. The CDR3 DNA reads TGTGCCAGCAGTCCCTCGCCCGGTTCGTGGGGGAAGACCCAGTACTTC. Translating gives CASSPSPGSWGKTQYF.

Notes on this clonotype: A much larger clone differs from this one at a single base, so this may be a read error. The chain recombines TRBV5-1 with TRBJ1-6; D gene ambiguous. Germline V CDR1 and CDR2: SGHRS, YFSETQ. This CDR3 comprises 17 residues. CDR3 sequence (DNA): TGCGCCAGCAGCCCCGGACCGGCAAGCTCCCATAATTCACCCCTCCACTTT. Encoded protein: CASSPGPASSHNSPLHF. The complete variable domain, with remaining parts taken from reference TRBV5-1 and TRBJ1-6, reads KAGVTQTPRYLIKTRGQQVTLSCSPISGHRSVSWYQQTPGQGLQFLFEYFSETQRNKGNFPGRFSGRQFSNSRSEMNVSTLELGDSALYLCASSPGPASSHNSPLHFGNGTRLTVT.

As regards this clonotype: A much larger clone sits a single nucleotide away, making a read error possible. V gene TRBV11-2 combines with J gene TRBJ2-5; TRBD1 might be the D (5 bases). The CDR3 has 14 residues. In germline, CDR1 is SGHAT, CDR2 FQNNGV. With 2 bases removed from V and 13 bases from J, the gap between germline ends came to 20 bases. CDR3 sequence: CASSLMAADSIRYF. In DNA form, the CDR3 reads TGTGCCAGCAGCTTAATGGCGGCAGACAGCATACGGTACTTC.

The chain has TRBV10-3 and TRBJ1-2; D is ambiguous. CDR3 length equals 14 residues. In germline, CDR1 is ENHRY, CDR2 SYGVKD. The V end lost 3 bases, the J end lost 8 bases, and 16 bases lay between the germline ends. CDR3 loop: CAISEEGTVRGYTF. CDR3 nucleotide sequence: TGTGCCATCAGTGAAGAGGGTACCGTCAGGGGCTACACCTTC.

In this sample, this clonotype turned up many times. J is TRBJ1-4 and V is TRBV15; 11 nucleotides align to TRBD1. CDR3 size: 15 residues. CDR1 is LNHNV and CDR2 is YYDKDF in the germline V gene (reference sequence). Losses at the gene ends were 5 bases for V and 6 bases for J; bases not matched to a gene: 5. The CDR3 DNA reads TGTGCCACCAGCCGGGGACAGGGGGTTTATGAAAAACTGTTTTTT. This gives the protein CATSRGQGVYEKLFF. The full variable domain, in which reference TRBV15 and TRBJ1-4 provide the parts outside the CDR3, is DAMVIQNPRYQVTQFGKPVTLSCSQTLNHNVMYWYQQKSSQAPKLLFHYYDKDFNNEADTPDNFQSRRPNTSFCFLDIRSPGLGDTAMYLCATSRGQGVYEKLFFGSGTQLSVL.

About this clonotype: A much larger clone lies one base from this, so it may be a read error. The chain combines TRBV12-3 or TRBV12-4 with TRBJ1-2, with D unclear. Trimming took 3 bases from V and 4 from J, leaving 6 bases between them. This CDR3 comprises 12 residues. This CDR3 reads CASSLIRYGYTF. The CDR3, as DNA: TGTGCCAGCAGTTTGATACGCTATGGCTACACCTTC.

This clonotype has just one count. This chain joins TRBV19 and TRBJ2-7, with 7 bases lining up with TRBD2. This CDR3 has 15 amino acids. Germline V gene sequence: CDR1 LNHDA, CDR2 SQIVND (reference sequence). The V segment lost 7 bases and the J segment 0 bases; nucleotides outside the gene matches: 9. In DNA, the CDR3 is TGTGCCAGTATCCCAGAACGGACTAGCTCCTACGAGCAGTACTTC. Translating it yields CASIPERTSSYEQYF.

This clonotype occurred many times. V and J are TRBV19 and TRBJ2-6; 7 bases line up with TRBD1. J lost 1 base, V lost 2 bases, and 5 bases had no gene match. The CDR3 sequence is 17 residues long. From germline, CDR1 is LNHDA and CDR2 SQIVND (reference sequence). The CDR3 sequence: CASSIQDRTSGANVLTF. The CDR3 nucleotides read TGTGCCAGTAGTATACAGGACAGGACATCTGGGGCCAACGTCCTGACTTTC.

This clonotype appeared once. A much larger clonotype is one base distant, so this may be a read error. The conserved phenylalanine or tryptophan is not found at the CDR3 terminus, so this likely reflects a read error. The chain uses TRBV9 and TRBJ1-1, with 7 bases identical to TRBD1. The germline CDR1 and CDR2 sequences are SGDLS and YYNGEE. CDR3 length: 16 residues. After removal of 4 bases from V and 0 bases from J, the junction contained 9 bases not matched to a gene. CDR3 in DNA: TGTGCCAGCAGCCAGGGGGGGCTGGGGATGAACACTGAAGCTTTCCTT. This codes for CASSQGGLGMNTEAFL.

This clonotype was seen ten or more times. The J gene is TRBJ2-5, the V gene TRBV14; 13 bases are a match to TRBD2. In germline, CDR1 is SGHDN, CDR2 FVKESK. V shed 1 base, J shed 3 bases, and the junction held 2 bases outside the gene matches. This CDR3 is built from 16 residues. The CDR3 region has the DNA TGTGCCAGCAGCCAAGGACTAGCGGGGGGCAAAGAGACCCAGTACTTC. As protein: CASSQGLAGGKETQYF. Using reference TRBV14 and TRBJ2-5 for the parts outside the CDR3, the full variable domain is EAGVTQFPSHSVIEKGQTVTLRCDPISGHDNLYWYRRVMGKEIKFLLHFVKESKQDESGMPNNRFLAERTGGTYSTLKVQPAELEDSGVYFCASSQGLAGGKETQYFGPGTRLLVL.

This clonotype was detected a few times. This chain links TRBV19 with TRBJ1-6, with D uncertain. The V end lost 4 bases, the J end lost 1 base, and 5 bases lay between the germline ends. From germline, CDR1 is LNHDA and CDR2 SQIVND (reference sequence). The CDR3 spans 14 residues. The CDR3 nucleotides are TGTGCCAGTAGTAAAAAGTCCTATAATTCACCCCTCCACTTT. Its protein is CASSKKSYNSPLHF.

This clonotype came up many times. The rearrangement joins TRBV9 to TRBJ2-7; the D gene is possibly TRBD1 (5 bases). CDR1 and CDR2 (germline): SGDLS, YYNGEE. The germline V and J ends were trimmed by 7 bases and 3 bases, with 17 bases remaining between them. The CDR3 extends over 14 amino acids. This CDR3 reads CASPWGRLVYEQYF. The CDR3 DNA reads TGTGCCAGCCCCTGGGGCAGACTCGTCTACGAGCAGTACTTC.